This note documents a single T cell receptor (beta chain) sequence. The target antigen is unknown. PCR was performed using 60 Vbeta and 13 Jbeta primers. Here immunoSEQ multiplex PCR was the method, and the copy in TCRdb shows in-frame clones only, minus some. The data contain about 170,000 clones, around 80% of them singletons. This specimen comes from a study of cytomegalovirus exposure and HLA in healthy donors. General study findings and limits: Confirmation in vitro established that a few CMV-associated chains were specific for CMV antigens. Overall, about 160 TCR beta chains were annotated as cytomegalovirus-associated. Previously analyzed data showed that most TCR beta V segments were productive at a frequency of about 87% or about 30%.

As for the donors, each was a healthy bone marrow donor. V lost 7 bases and J lost 2, with 6 bases in between. This CDR3 spans 12 amino acids. The germline gives CDR1 ENHRY, CDR2 SYGVKD. The receptor's source is a woman aged 50 to 65 in good health and CMV-seronegative. Sequencing was performed on PBMCs. The rearrangement joins TRBV10-3 to TRBJ1-3; D not certain. The CDR3: CAITSPGNTIYF. As DNA, the CDR3 is TGTGCCATCACCAGTCCTGGAAACACCATATATTTT.